Listed below are T cell receptor beta chains from one sample, sequenced in a study. TCRdb fed the multiplex PCR reads into MiXCR, producing one record per CDR3 protein. Of several hundred distinct CDR3 sequences listed, 18% are singletons. Sequences were obtained from Tregs sorted from blood. These receptors all come from a female donor with breast cancer. Both conserved end residues are part of each CDR3. The D gene is left open where the match is weak. Size tells how often a clone was seen (once, few, many) or the class of an expanded clone, and some rows leave it out.

v_gene	abundance	j_gene	d_gene	CDR3aa	CDR3nt
TRBV12-5	medium-sized	TRBJ1-2	NA	CASGLETVSGYTF	TGTGCTAGTGGTTTGGAGACAGTCAGTGGCTACACCTTC
TRBV12-3/TRBV12-4	medium-sized	TRBJ1-2	TRBD1	CASSPSGQKFYGYTF	TGTGCCAGCAGTCCCTCGGGACAGAAGTTCTATGGCTACACCTTC
TRBV12-3/TRBV12-4	medium-sized	TRBJ1-2	TRBD1	CASSSHLTGVGGYTF	TGTGCCAGCAGTTCCCATTTGACAGGGGTTGGAGGCTACACCTTC
TRBV12-3/TRBV12-4	large	TRBJ1-2	NA	CASSAALYGYTF	TGTGCCAGCAGCGCGGCCCTCTATGGCTACACCTTC
TRBV12-3/TRBV12-4	medium-sized	TRBJ1-2	NA	CASSHISGTDNGYTF	TGTGCCAGCAGTCACATCTCCGGGACCGATAACGGCTACACCTTC
TRBV12-3/TRBV12-4	medium-sized	TRBJ1-2	TRBD1	CASSYAGTGNYGYTF	TGTGCCAGCAGTTACGCCGGGACAGGGAACTATGGCTACACCTTC
TRBV12-3/TRBV12-4	many	TRBJ1-2	NA	CASSGVFGDYGYTF	TGTGCCAGCAGTGGGGTCTTTGGGGATTACGGCTACACCTTC
TRBV12-3/TRBV12-4	medium-sized	TRBJ1-2	TRBD1	CASSSQGPSHYGYTF	TGTGCCAGCAGTTCACAGGGGCCCTCCCACTATGGCTACACCTTC
TRBV12-3/TRBV12-4	medium-sized	TRBJ1-2	NA	CASSLDRNYGYTF	TGTGCCAGCAGTTTAGACAGAAACTATGGCTACACCTTC
TRBV12-3/TRBV12-4	few	TRBJ1-2	TRBD1	CASRRTGTGGNYGYTF	TGTGCCAGCAGACGTACCGGGACAGGCGGTAACTATGGCTACACCTTC
TRBV12-3/TRBV12-4	medium-sized	TRBJ1-2	NA	CASSFGTLTGYTF	TGTGCCAGCAGTTTTGGGACGTTAACTGGCTACACCTTC
TRBV12-3/TRBV12-4	NA	TRBJ1-2	TRBD1	CASRRDSSGYTF	TGTGCCAGCCGCCGGGACAGCTCTGGCTACACCTTC
TRBV12-3/TRBV12-4	NA	TRBJ1-2	TRBD1	CASSLSGTGAGHGYTF	TGTGCCAGCAGTTTAAGTGGGACAGGGGCCGGGCATGGCTACACCTTC
TRBV12-3/TRBV12-4	NA	TRBJ1-2	TRBD1	CASSRGQPSYGYTF	TGTGCCAGCAGCCGGGGACAGCCCAGCTATGGCTACACCTTC
TRBV12-3/TRBV12-4	medium-sized	TRBJ1-2	NA	CASRQGRGYGYTF	TGTGCCAGCAGGCAGGGTCGTGGCTATGGCTACACCTTC
TRBV12-3/TRBV12-4	NA	TRBJ1-2	TRBD1	CASSNYGTGDGYTF	TGTGCCAGCAGCAACTACGGGACAGGGGATGGCTACACCTTC
TRBV12-3/TRBV12-4	many	TRBJ1-2	NA	CASSQLWGNYGYTF	TGTGCCAGCAGTCAACTGTGGGGTAACTATGGCTACACCTTC
TRBV12-3/TRBV12-4	once	TRBJ1-2	NA	CASSREPDGYTF	TGTGCCAGCAGTCGGGAGCCTGATGGCTACACCTTC
TRBV12-3/TRBV12-4	medium-sized	TRBJ1-2	NA	CASSVTRVDGYTF	TGTGCCAGCAGTGTCACCCGGGTTGATGGCTACACCTTC
TRBV12-3/TRBV12-4	few	TRBJ1-2	NA	CASSLYLAGLAYGYTF	TGTGCCAGCAGTTTATACTTGGCGGGACTTGCCTATGGCTACACCTTC
TRBV12-3/TRBV12-4	medium-sized	TRBJ1-2	NA	CASSLAGGYTF	TGTGCCAGCAGTTTAGCCGGTGGCTACACCTTC
TRBV12-3/TRBV12-4	once	TRBJ1-2	TRBD1	CASTLSGTGATYGYTF	TGTGCCAGCACGTTAAGTGGGACAGGGGCAACGTATGGCTACACCTTC
TRBV12-3/TRBV12-4	large	TRBJ1-2	NA	CASSRPEPANYGYTF	TGTGCCAGCAGTCGGCCCGAGCCGGCTAACTATGGCTACACCTTC
TRBV12-3/TRBV12-4	NA	TRBJ1-2	NA	CASSHSEGSDGYTF	TGTGCCAGCAGTCATTCCGAGGGGAGTGATGGCTACACCTTC
TRBV12-3/TRBV12-4	NA	TRBJ1-2	NA	CASSTPGRGNYGYTF	TGTGCCAGCAGCACACCTGGGAGGGGTAACTATGGCTACACCTTC
TRBV12-3/TRBV12-4	medium-sized	TRBJ1-2	NA	CASRQDAVYGYTF	TGTGCCAGCCGCCAGGACGCAGTCTATGGCTACACCTTC
TRBV12-3/TRBV12-4	medium-sized	TRBJ1-2	NA	CASSPTVHGYTF	TGTGCCAGCAGTCCTACTGTACACGGCTACACCTTC
TRBV12-3/TRBV12-4	medium-sized	TRBJ1-2	NA	CASSPSGAGYTF	TGTGCCAGCAGTCCTAGCGGGGCTGGCTACACCTTC
TRBV12-3/TRBV12-4	large	TRBJ1-2	TRBD1	CASWTGANYGYTF	TGTGCCAGCTGGACAGGCGCTAACTATGGCTACACCTTC
TRBV12-3/TRBV12-4	medium-sized	TRBJ1-2	NA	CASSLGENYGYTF	TGTGCCAGCAGTCTAGGGGAAAACTATGGCTACACCTTC
TRBV12-3/TRBV12-4	NA	TRBJ1-2	TRBD1	CASSLAGTGSRGYTF	TGTGCCAGCAGTTTGGCCGGGACAGGGAGTCGAGGCTACACCTTC
TRBV12-3/TRBV12-4	few	TRBJ1-2	NA	CASSLGSEARGYTF	TGTGCCAGCAGTTTAGGATCGGAGGCACGTGGCTACACCTTC
TRBV12-3/TRBV12-4	NA	TRBJ1-2	NA	CASSDQGTYGYTF	TGTGCCAGCAGTGACCAGGGGACCTATGGCTACACCTTC
TRBV12-3/TRBV12-4	medium-sized	TRBJ1-2	NA	CASSLTENYYGYTF	TGTGCCAGCAGTTTGACAGAGAACTACTATGGCTACACCTTC
TRBV12-3/TRBV12-4	NA	TRBJ1-2	NA	CASSLDSTGYLSGYTF	TGTGCCAGCAGTCTGGACTCTACAGGCTACCTATCTGGCTACACCTTC
TRBV12-3/TRBV12-4	medium-sized	TRBJ1-2	NA	CASSLLEGSYTF	TGTGCCAGCAGTTTACTTGAGGGCTCCTACACCTTC
TRBV12-3/TRBV12-4	NA	TRBJ1-2	TRBD1	CASSSRDREDYGYTF	TGTGCCAGCAGCTCACGCGACAGGGAGGACTATGGCTACACCTTC
TRBV12-3/TRBV12-4	few	TRBJ1-2	TRBD1	CASSYAGTVSNYGYTF	TGTGCCAGCAGTTACGCCGGGACAGTCTCTAACTATGGCTACACCTTC
TRBV12-3/TRBV12-4	medium-sized	TRBJ1-2	TRBD1	CASSWGQGRSGYTF	TGTGCCAGCAGTTGGGGACAGGGAAGATCGGGCTACACCTTC
TRBV12-3/TRBV12-4	NA	TRBJ1-2	NA	CASSPQTGAGHGYTF	TGTGCCAGCAGTCCACAGACAGGAGCCGGGCATGGCTACACCTTC
TRBV12-3/TRBV12-4	medium-sized	TRBJ1-2	NA	CASSSRQSSRNYGYTF	TGTGCCAGCAGTAGCAGACAGTCCTCTCGTAACTATGGCTACACCTTC
TRBV12-3/TRBV12-4	medium-sized	TRBJ1-2	NA	CASSGTNYGYTF	TGTGCCAGCAGTGGCACAAACTATGGCTACACCTTC
TRBV12-3/TRBV12-4	hyperexpanded	TRBJ1-2	TRBD1	CASSLAGTGDSYGYTF	TGTGCCAGCAGTTTAGCCGGGACAGGGGATTCCTATGGCTACACCTTC
TRBV12-3/TRBV12-4	few	TRBJ1-2	TRBD1	CASSLSGTGNYGYTF	TGTGCCAGCAGTTTAAGTGGGACAGGGAACTATGGCTACACCTTC
TRBV12-3/TRBV12-4	medium-sized	TRBJ1-2	NA	CASSLSGQGITF	TGTGCCAGCAGTTTGAGTGGCCAGGGAATTACCTTC